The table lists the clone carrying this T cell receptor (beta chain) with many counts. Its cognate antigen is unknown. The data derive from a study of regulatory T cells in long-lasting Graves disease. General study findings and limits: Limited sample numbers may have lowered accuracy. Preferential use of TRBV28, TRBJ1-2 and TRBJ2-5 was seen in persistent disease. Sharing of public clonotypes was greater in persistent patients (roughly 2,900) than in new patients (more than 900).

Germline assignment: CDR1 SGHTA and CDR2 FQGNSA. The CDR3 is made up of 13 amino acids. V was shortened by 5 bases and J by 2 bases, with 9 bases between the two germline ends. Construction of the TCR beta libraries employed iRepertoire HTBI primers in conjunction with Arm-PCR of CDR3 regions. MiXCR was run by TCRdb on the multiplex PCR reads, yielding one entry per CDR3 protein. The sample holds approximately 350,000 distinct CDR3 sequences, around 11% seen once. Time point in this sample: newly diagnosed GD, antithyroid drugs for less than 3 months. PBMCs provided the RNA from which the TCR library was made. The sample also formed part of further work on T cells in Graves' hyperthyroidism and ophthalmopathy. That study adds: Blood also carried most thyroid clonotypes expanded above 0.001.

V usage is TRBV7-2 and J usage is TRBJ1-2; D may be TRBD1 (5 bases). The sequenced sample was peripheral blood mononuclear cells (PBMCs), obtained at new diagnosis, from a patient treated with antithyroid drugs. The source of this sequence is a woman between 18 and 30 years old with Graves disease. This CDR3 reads CASSRRGNYGYTF. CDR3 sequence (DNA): TGTGCCAGCAGCCGAAGGGGAAACTATGGCTACACCTTC. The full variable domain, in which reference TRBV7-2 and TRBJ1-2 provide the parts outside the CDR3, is GAGVSQSPSNKVTEKGKDVELRCDPISGHTALYWYRQSLGQGLEFLIYFQGNSAPDKSGLPSDRFSAERTGGSVSTLTIQRTQQEDSAVYLCASSRRGNYGYTFGSGTRLTVV.